This entry is about one T cell receptor (beta chain). Its antigen remains unknown. Produced via immunoSEQ multiplex PCR; TCRdb's table is partial and in-frame only. Listed are 20,000 to 25,000 clones; over 5% falls within the top ten. This specimen belongs to a study of T cells in women clearing cervical HPV infection. Whole-study context: Control women cleared a single incident HPV16 infection within 12 months. Cases' blood sampling followed lesion detection by median around 23 weeks (90 to 200).

Notes on the study in general: Combining TCR richness with V gene abundances gave approximately 0.8 AUC.

This TCR was recovered from a woman aged 18-70 years with a cervical HPV16 infection that either progressed to CIN3+ or cleared (not recorded which). The material sequenced was blood buffy coat.

Partial CDR3 DNA: TGCGCCAGCAGCATACCGGGACAACAAGAGACC. This sequence encodes CASSIPGQQET. Given in full, the CDR3 is CASSIPGQQETQYF. V gene TRBV5-1 combines with J gene TRBJ2-5, with D tentatively TRBD1 (6 bases). Read data end 3 residues before the CDR3 end; the end is taken from the germline J gene. CDR1 and CDR2 from the germline V gene are SGHRS and YFSETQ. V shed 4 bases and J shed 2 bases, with 12 bases lying between them. This CDR3 has 14 residues.